What follows are 11 T cell receptor beta chains derived from one specimen sequenced in a study of T cells expressing NK-cell markers. TCRdb reprocessed the 5' RACE reads and keeps a single row for each CDR3 protein, giving no DNA. The sample data list 550,000 or so distinct CDR3 sequences. The sample was blood T cells: a sorted CD56 or NKG2C T cell subset, CD4+ or CD8+ T cells, or bulk PBMC T cells (not recorded which). The receptors come from a man aged 18 to 29 in good health.

The J gene is TRBJ2-1, the V gene TRBV3-1. CDR1 and CDR2 from the germline V gene are LGHDT and YNNKEL (reference sequence). This CDR3 region has 12 residues. CDR3 amino acids: CASSHKGFEQFF.

The V call is TRBV6-2 or TRBV6-3, the J call TRBJ2-3; the D gene TCRdb calls, TRBD1, cannot be checked with no DNA. From germline, CDR1 is MNHEY and CDR2 SVGEGT. The length of the CDR3 is 14 residues. The chain's CDR3 is CASSLWSRTDTQYF.

The chain uses TRBV6-1 and TRBJ2-1; TCRdb calls TRBD1, which cannot be checked without DNA. The CDR3 loop spans 15 amino acids. CDR1 MNHNS and CDR2 SASEGT come from the germline V gene. The CDR3 loop reads CASRPRQGSTHEQFF.

CDR3 amino acids: CSVGGGDYGYTF. The chain recombines TRBV29-1 with TRBJ1-2; TCRdb outputs TRBD1, but without DNA this stays unchecked. The CDR3 consists of 12 residues. Germline assignment: CDR1 SQVTM and CDR2 ANQGSEA.

V usage is TRBV4-3 and J usage is TRBJ1-6; TCRdb picks TRBD1, but there is no DNA to check that call. Germline CDR1 LGHNA, CDR2 YSLEER. The CDR3 is made up of 15 amino acids. CDR3 sequence: CASSQETGGGSPLHF.

The V gene is TRBV20-1, the J gene TRBJ2-1; TCRdb designates TRBD1, a call that cannot be tested without DNA. CDR1 is DFQATT, CDR2 SNEGSKA, per germline (reference sequence). CDR3 size: 13 residues. The CDR3 protein is CSASRPGANEQFF.

This chain connects TRBV7-2 to TRBJ2-3; there is no DNA to check the TCRdb D call of TRBD1. CDR1 and CDR2 (germline): SGHTA, FQGNSA. The CDR3 sequence is 15 residues long. The CDR3 protein is CASSRSGQGLDTQYF. Looking up the rest from reference TRBV7-2 and TRBJ2-3 gives the full variable domain: GAGVSQSPSNKVTEKGKDVELRCDPISGHTALYWYRQSLGQGLEFLIYFQGNSAPDKSGLPSDRFSAERTGGSVSTLTIQRTQQEDSAVYLCASSRSGQGLDTQYFGPGTRLTVL.

The chain employs TRBV14 and TRBJ2-1; the TRBD1 assignment by TCRdb is unverifiable without DNA. The germline CDR1 and CDR2 sequences are SGHDN and FVKESK. The length of the CDR3 is 16 residues. The CDR3 here is CASSQVAVQIYNEQFF.

The chain has TRBV7-2 and TRBJ2-1; TCRdb selects TRBD2, and the lack of DNA leaves this call unchecked. Germline-derived CDR1 and CDR2 are SGHTA and FQGNSA. CDR3 size: 22 residues. The CDR3 loop reads CASGLLPSQGRPSGGPLREQFF.

The chain has TRBV7-9 and TRBJ2-3; TCRdb designates TRBD2, a call that cannot be tested without DNA. The CDR3 has 13 residues. Germline V gives CDR1 SEHNR, CDR2 FQNEAQ (reference sequence). This chain's CDR3 is CASSLGTSNPQYF.

This chain joins TRBV9 and TRBJ2-2; absent DNA, TCRdb's TRBD2 call cannot be checked. The CDR3 runs 12 residues. Germline CDR1 SGDLS, CDR2 YYNGEE. The CDR3 loop is CASSHTSGELFF.